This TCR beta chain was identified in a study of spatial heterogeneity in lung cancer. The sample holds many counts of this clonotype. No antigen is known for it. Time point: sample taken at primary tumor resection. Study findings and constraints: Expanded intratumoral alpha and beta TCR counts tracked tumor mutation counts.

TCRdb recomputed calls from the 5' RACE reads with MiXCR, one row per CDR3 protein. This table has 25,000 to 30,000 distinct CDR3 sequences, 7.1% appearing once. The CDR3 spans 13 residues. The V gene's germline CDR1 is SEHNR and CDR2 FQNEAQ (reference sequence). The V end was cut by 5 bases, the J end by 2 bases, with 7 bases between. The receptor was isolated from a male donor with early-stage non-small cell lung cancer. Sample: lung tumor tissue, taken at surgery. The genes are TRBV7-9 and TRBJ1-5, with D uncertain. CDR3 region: CASSPDGNQPQHF. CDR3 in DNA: TGTGCCAGCAGCCCGGACGGCAATCAGCCCCAGCATTTT.